The source of this T cell receptor (beta chain) is a study of Graves' ophthalmopathy and Graves' hyperthyroidism. Study-level points and caveats: As the model predicted ophthalmopathy progression, it achieved a sensitivity of 70.59% and a specificity of about 78%.

Participants with hyperthyroidism, aged 18 to 65, were newly diagnosed with under 2 months' duration. Orbital computed tomography, together with clinical symptoms, serum thyroxine, TRAb and thyroid ultrasound, was used for diagnosis. The study amplified TCR beta CDR3 regions using RNA transcripts. First-round RT-PCR used HTBI primers; second-round multiplex PCR followed. TCRdb ran MiXCR on the multiplex PCR reads and lists one entry per CDR3 protein. The repertoire includes 450,000 to 600,000 distinct CDR3 sequences, roughly 40% of them detected once, and about 4% sits in the top ten. On this clonotype itself: Antigen: not known.

This TCR was recovered from an adult man with Graves' hyperthyroidism. Sequenced: peripheral blood or thyroid tissue (not recorded which).

The CDR3 loop reads CSARDPFLAGPHNEQFF. The CDR3 coding sequence is TGCAGTGCTAGAGACCCTTTTCTAGCGGGGCCTCACAATGAGCAGTTCTTC. This rearrangement joins TRBV20-1 to TRBJ2-1; 9 bases are a match to TRBD2. CDR3 length: 17 amino acids. V lost 0 bases to trimming and J lost 5 bases; unmatched junction nucleotides: 11. Germline V gives CDR1 DFQATT, CDR2 SNEGSKA (reference sequence).